This T cell receptor beta chain was captured in a study of cytomegalovirus exposure and HLA in healthy donors. Study summary: The Caucasian-associated ancestry cluster held more than 80% of 398 genotyped donors.

With respect to this clone: What it recognizes is unknown.

PCR amplification relied on 60 Vbeta primers (plus 13 Jbeta primers). Profiled with immunoSEQ multiplex PCR; TCRdb holds only in-frame clones, not every one. The data show 150,000 to 200,000 clones, approximately 82% seen once. Germline CDR1 SGHTS, CDR2 YDEGEE. The J segment lost 7 bases and the V segment lost 1 base, leaving 5 bases of the junction unmatched. This CDR3 contains 15 residues. Regarding the study as a whole: In a later analysis, specific HLA alleles were associated with around 17,000 TCR beta sequences at a 0.05 false discovery rate. Cytomegalovirus-associated TCR beta chains were listed, numbering 150 to 200.

The V and J genes are TRBV5-8 and TRBJ2-1, with 10 nucleotides matching TRBD2. This receptor was obtained from a male donor in good health and CMV-seropositive. Sequencing was performed on PBMCs. CDR3 DNA sequence: TGTGCCAGCAGCTTGCTAGCGGGAGTAGTAAATGAGCAGTTCTTC. As protein: CASSLLAGVVNEQFF.